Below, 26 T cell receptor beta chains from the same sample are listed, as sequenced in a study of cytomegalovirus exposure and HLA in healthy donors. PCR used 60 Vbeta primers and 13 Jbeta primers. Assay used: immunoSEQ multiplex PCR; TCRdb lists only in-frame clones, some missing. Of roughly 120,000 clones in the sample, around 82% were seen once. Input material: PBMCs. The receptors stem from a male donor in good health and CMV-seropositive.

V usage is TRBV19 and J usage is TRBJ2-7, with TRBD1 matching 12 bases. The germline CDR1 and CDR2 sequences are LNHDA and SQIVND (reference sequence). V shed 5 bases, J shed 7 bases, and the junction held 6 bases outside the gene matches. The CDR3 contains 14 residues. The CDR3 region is CASSSRDRGREQYF. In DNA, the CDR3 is TGTGCCAGTAGTTCACGGGACAGGGGGCGAGAGCAGTACTTC.

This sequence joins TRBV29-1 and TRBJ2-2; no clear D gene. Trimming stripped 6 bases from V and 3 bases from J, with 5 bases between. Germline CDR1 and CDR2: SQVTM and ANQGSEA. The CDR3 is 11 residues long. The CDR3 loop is CSVLDTGELFF. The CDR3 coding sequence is TGCAGCGTACTGGACACCGGGGAGCTGTTTTTT.

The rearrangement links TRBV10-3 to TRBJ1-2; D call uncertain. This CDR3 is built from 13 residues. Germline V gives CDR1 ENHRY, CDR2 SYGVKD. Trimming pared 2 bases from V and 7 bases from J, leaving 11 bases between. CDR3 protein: CAISESIPSGYTF. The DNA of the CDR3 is TGTGCCATCAGTGAGAGCATCCCAAGTGGCTACACCTTC.

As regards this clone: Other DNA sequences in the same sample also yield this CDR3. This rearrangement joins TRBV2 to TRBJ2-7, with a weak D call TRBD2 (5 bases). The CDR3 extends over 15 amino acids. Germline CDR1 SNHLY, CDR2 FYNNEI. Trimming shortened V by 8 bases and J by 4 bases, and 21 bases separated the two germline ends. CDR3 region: CASYGKEEAAYEQYF. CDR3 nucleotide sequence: TGTGCCAGCTATGGGAAGGAGGAGGCGGCATACGAGCAGTACTTC.

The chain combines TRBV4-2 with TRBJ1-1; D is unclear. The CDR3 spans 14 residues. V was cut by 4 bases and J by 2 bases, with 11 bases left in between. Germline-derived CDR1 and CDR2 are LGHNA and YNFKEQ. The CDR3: CASSPILDNTEAFF. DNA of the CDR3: TGTGCCAGCAGCCCGATTTTAGATAACACTGAAGCTTTCTTT.

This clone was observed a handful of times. CDR3 sequence reads: CASSQNDRGYNEQFF. CDR3 bases: TGCGCCAGCAGCCAAAATGACAGGGGTTACAATGAGCAGTTCTTC. The V gene is TRBV4-3, the J gene TRBJ2-1, with 8 nucleotides matching TRBD1. Germline-derived CDR1 and CDR2 are LGHNA and YSLEER. V shed 2 bases, J shed 4 bases, and the junction held 4 bases outside the gene matches. The CDR3 loop spans 15 amino acids.

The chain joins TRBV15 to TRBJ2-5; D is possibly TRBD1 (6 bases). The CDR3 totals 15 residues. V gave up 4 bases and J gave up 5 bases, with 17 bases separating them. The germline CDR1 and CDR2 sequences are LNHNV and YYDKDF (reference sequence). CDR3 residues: CATSTQTGLGETQYF. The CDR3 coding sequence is TGTGCCACCAGCACCCAGACAGGTTTGGGGGAGACCCAGTACTTC.

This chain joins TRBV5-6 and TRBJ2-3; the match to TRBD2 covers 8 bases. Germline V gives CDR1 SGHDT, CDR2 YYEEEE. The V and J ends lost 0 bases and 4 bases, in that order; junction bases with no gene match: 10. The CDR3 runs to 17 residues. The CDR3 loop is CASSLEVWLAGPDTQYF. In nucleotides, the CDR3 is TGTGCCAGCAGCTTGGAGGTCTGGTTAGCGGGACCAGATACGCAGTATTTT.

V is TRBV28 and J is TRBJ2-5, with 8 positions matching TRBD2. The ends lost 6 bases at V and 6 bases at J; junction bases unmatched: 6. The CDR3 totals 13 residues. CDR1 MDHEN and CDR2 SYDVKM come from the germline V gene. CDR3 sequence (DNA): TGTGCCAGCAGGGCCGGGGGGGGAAAGACCCAGTACTTC. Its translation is CASRAGGGKTQYF.

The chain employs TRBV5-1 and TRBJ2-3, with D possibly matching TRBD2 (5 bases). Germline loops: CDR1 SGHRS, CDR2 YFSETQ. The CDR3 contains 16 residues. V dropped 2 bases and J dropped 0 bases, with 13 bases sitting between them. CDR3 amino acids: CASSFQLEPSTDTQYF. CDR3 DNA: TGCGCCAGCAGCTTTCAACTAGAACCAAGCACAGATACGCAGTATTTT.

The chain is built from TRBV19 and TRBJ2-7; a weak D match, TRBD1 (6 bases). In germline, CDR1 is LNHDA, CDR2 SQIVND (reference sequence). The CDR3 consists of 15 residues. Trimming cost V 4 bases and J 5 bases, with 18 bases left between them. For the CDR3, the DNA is TGTGCCAGTAGTACTCTTGGGACAATGAAAAACGAGCAGTACTTC. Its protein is CASSTLGTMKNEQYF.

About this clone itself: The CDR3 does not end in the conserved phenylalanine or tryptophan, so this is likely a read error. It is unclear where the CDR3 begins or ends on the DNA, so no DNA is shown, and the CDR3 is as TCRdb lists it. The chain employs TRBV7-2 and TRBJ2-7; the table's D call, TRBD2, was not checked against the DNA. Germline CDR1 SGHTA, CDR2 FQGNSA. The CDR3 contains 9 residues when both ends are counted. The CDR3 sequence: CASSWGGSI.

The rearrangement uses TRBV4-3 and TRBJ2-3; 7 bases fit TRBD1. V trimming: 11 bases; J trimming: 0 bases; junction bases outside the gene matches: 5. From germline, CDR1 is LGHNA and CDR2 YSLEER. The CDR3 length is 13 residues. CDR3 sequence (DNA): TGCGCCGCCGGGACAGATAGCACAGATACGCAGTATTTT. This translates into CAAGTDSTDTQYF.

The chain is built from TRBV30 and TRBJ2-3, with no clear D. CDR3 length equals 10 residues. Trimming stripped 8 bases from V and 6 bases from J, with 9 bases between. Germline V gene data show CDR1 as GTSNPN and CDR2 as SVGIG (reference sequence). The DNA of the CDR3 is TGTGCCCTGGGCAGGGATACGCAGTATTTT. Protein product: CALGRDTQYF.

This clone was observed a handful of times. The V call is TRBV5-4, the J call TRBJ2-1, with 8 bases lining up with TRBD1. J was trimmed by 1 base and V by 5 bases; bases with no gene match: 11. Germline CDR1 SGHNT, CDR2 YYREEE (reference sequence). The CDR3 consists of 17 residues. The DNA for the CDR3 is TGTGCCAGCAGGCCTCGGACAGGGTATGGGTCCTACAATGAGCAGTTCTTC. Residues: CASRPRTGYGSYNEQFF.

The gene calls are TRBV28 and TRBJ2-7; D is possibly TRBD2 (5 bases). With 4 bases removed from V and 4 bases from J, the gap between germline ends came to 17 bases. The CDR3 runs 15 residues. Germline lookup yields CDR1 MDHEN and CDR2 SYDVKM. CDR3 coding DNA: TGTGCCAGCAGTTCGTCTCCTAGCAGGACGTACGAGCAGTACTTC. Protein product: CASSSSPSRTYEQYF.

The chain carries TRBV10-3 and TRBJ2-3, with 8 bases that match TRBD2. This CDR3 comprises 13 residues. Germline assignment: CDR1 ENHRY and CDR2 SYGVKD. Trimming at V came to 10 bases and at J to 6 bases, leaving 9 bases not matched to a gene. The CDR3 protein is CATTGTSTDTQYF. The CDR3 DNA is TGTGCCACCACCGGGACTAGTACGGATACGCAGTATTTT.

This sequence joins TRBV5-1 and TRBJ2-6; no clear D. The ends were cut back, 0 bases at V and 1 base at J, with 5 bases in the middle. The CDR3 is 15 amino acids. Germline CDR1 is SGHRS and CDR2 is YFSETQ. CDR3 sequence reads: CASSLDESGANVLTF. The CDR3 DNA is TGCGCCAGCAGCTTGGACGAGTCTGGGGCCAACGTCCTGACTTTC. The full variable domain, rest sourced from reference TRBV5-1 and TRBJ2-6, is KAGVTQTPRYLIKTRGQQVTLSCSPISGHRSVSWYQQTPGQGLQFLFEYFSETQRNKGNFPGRFSGRQFSNSRSEMNVSTLELGDSALYLCASSLDESGANVLTFGAGSRLTVL.

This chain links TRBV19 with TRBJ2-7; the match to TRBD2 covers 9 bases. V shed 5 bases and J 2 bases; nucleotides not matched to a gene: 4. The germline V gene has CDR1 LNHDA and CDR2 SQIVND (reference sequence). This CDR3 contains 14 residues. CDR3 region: CASSAASGAYEQYF. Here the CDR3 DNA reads TGTGCCAGTAGTGCAGCTAGCGGGGCCTACGAGCAGTACTTC.

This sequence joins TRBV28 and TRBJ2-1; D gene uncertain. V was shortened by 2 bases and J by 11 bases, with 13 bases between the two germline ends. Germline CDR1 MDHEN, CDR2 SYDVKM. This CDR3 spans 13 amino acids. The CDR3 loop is CASSLEARAQQFF. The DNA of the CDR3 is TGTGCCAGCAGTTTAGAGGCTAGAGCCCAGCAGTTCTTC. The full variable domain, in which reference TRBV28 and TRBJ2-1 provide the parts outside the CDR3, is DVKVTQSSRYLVKRTGEKVFLECVQDMDHENMFWYRQDPGLGLRLIYFSYDVKMKEKGDIPEGYSVSREKKERFSLILESASTNQTSMYLCASSLEARAQQFFGPGTRLTVL.

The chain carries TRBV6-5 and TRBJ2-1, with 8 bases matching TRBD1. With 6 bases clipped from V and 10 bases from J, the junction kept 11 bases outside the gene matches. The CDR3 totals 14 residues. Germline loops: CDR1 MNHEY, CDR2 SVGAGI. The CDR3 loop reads CASRSGQGKGEQFF. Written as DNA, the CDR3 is TGTGCCAGCAGATCTGGACAGGGTAAGGGGGAGCAGTTCTTC.

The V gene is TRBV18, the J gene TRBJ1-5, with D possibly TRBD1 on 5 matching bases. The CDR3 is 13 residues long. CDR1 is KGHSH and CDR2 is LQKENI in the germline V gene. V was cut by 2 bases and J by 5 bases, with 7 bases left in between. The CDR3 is CASSPGGDQPQHF. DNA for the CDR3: TGTGCCAGCTCACCAGGAGGGGATCAGCCCCAGCATTTT. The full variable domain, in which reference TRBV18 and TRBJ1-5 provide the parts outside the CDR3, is NAGVMQNPRHLVRRRGQEARLRCSPMKGHSHVYWYRQLPEEGLKFMVYLQKENIIDESGMPKERFSAEFPKEGPSILRIQQVVRGDSAAYFCASSPGGDQPQHFGDGTRLSIL.

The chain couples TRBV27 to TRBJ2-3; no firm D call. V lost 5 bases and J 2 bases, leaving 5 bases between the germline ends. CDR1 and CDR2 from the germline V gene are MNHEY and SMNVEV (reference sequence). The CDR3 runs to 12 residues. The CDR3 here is CASSTPTDTQYF. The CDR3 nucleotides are TGTGCCAGCAGTACACCCACAGATACGCAGTATTTT.

The CDR3 loop is CASSDRAGALISGTIYF. The CDR3 region has the DNA TGTGCCAGCAGTGATAGAGCGGGGGCACTCATCTCCGGCACCATATATTTT. The rearrangement uses TRBV6-1 and TRBJ1-3; tentative D call: TRBD1 (6 bases). V dropped 3 bases and J dropped 9 bases, with 24 bases sitting between them. The CDR3 is made up of 17 amino acids. Germline assignment: CDR1 MNHNS and CDR2 SASEGT.

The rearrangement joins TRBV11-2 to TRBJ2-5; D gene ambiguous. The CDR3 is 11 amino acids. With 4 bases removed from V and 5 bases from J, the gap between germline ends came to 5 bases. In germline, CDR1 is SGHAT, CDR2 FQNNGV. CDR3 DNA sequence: TGTGCCAGCAGCTACCGGGAGACCCAGTACTTC. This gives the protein CASSYRETQYF.

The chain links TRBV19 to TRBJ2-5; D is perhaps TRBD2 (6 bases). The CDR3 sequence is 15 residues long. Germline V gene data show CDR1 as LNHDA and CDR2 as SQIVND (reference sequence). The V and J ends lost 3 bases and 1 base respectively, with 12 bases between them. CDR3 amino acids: CASSMGGYPQETQYF. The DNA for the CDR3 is TGTGCCAGTAGTATGGGGGGTTATCCCCAAGAGACCCAGTACTTC.